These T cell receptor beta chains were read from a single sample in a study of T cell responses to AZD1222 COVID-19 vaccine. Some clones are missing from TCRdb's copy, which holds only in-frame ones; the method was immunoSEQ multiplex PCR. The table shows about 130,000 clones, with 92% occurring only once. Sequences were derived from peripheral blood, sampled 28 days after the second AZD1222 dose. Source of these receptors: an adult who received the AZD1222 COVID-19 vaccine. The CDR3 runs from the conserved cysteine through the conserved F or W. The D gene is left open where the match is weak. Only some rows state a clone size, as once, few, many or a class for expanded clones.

CDR3 protein: CASSPLQGEAFF; CDR3 DNA: TGTGCCAGCTCACCCCTACAGGGTGAAGCTTTCTTT; clone size: NA; V gene: TRBV18; J gene: TRBJ1-1; D gene: NA
CDR3 protein: CASSDGASGRREQYF; CDR3 DNA: TGCGCCAGCAGTGATGGGGCTAGCGGGAGGAGAGAGCAGTACTTC; clone size: NA; V gene: TRBV10-2; J gene: TRBJ2-7; D gene: TRBD2
CDR3 protein: CASSYSQVVGELFF; CDR3 DNA: TGTGCCAGCAGTTACTCTCAGGTAGTCGGGGAGCTGTTTTTT; clone size: NA; V gene: TRBV6-2/TRBV6-3; J gene: TRBJ2-2; D gene: NA
CDR3 protein: CASSRGSAEAFF; CDR3 DNA: TGTGCCAGCAGCCGGGGCTCGGCTGAAGCTTTCTTT; clone size: NA; V gene: TRBV28; J gene: TRBJ1-1; D gene: NA
CDR3 protein: CASSQGGNTEAFF; CDR3 DNA: TGTGCCAGCTCACAGGGAGGCAACACTGAAGCTTTCTTT; clone size: NA; V gene: TRBV18; J gene: TRBJ1-1; D gene: NA
CDR3 protein: CASSEGGSTYEQYF; CDR3 DNA: TGTGCCAGCAGTGAAGGGGGTAGCACCTACGAGCAGTACTTC; clone size: NA; V gene: TRBV2; J gene: TRBJ2-7; D gene: NA
CDR3 protein: CATSRLPLNPSEAQYF; CDR3 DNA: TGTGCCACCAGCAGATTACCCTTAAACCCCTCGGAGGCCCAGTACTTC; clone size: NA; V gene: TRBV15; J gene: TRBJ2-5; D gene: NA
CDR3 protein: CASSQRGGHSGELFF; CDR3 DNA: TGTGCCAGCAGCCAAAGGGGAGGGCATAGCGGGGAGCTGTTTTTT; clone size: NA; V gene: TRBV3-1/TRBV3-2; J gene: TRBJ2-2; D gene: TRBD2
CDR3 protein: CASSVIREPSYEQYF; CDR3 DNA: TGTGCCAGCAGTGTTATCAGGGAACCCTCTTACGAGCAGTACTTC; clone size: NA; V gene: TRBV25-1; J gene: TRBJ2-7; D gene: NA
CDR3 protein: CASSEWQNTGELFF; CDR3 DNA: TGCGCCAGCAGTGAATGGCAGAACACCGGGGAGCTGTTTTTT; clone size: NA; V gene: TRBV10-1; J gene: TRBJ2-2; D gene: NA
CDR3 protein: CASSSGPFYEQYF; CDR3 DNA: TGTGCCAGCAGTTCCGGCCCCTTCTACGAGCAGTACTTC; clone size: NA; V gene: TRBV6-5; J gene: TRBJ2-7; D gene: NA
CDR3 protein: CASSPGLAGGTGELFF; CDR3 DNA: TGTGCCAGCTCACCCGGACTAGCGGGCGGCACCGGGGAGCTGTTTTTT; clone size: few; V gene: TRBV18; J gene: TRBJ2-2; D gene: TRBD2
CDR3 protein: CASSLFDRVIGSPLHF; CDR3 DNA: TGTGCCAGCAGTTTATTTGACAGGGTGATAGGTTCACCCCTCCACTTT; clone size: NA; V gene: TRBV27; J gene: TRBJ1-6; D gene: TRBD1
CDR3 protein: CAIIGMDGAGYTF; CDR3 DNA: TGTGCCATCATTGGAATGGACGGAGCTGGCTACACCTTC; clone size: NA; V gene: TRBV10-3; J gene: TRBJ1-2; D gene: NA
CDR3 protein: CASPEFEQFF; CDR3 DNA: TGTGCCAGTCCGGAGTTTGAGCAGTTCTTC; clone size: NA; V gene: TRBV28; J gene: TRBJ2-1; D gene: NA
CDR3 protein: CASSSPGTGGYYEQYF; CDR3 DNA: TGTGCCAGCAGTTCACCCGGGACAGGGGGTTACTACGAGCAGTACTTC; clone size: NA; V gene: TRBV28; J gene: TRBJ2-7; D gene: TRBD1
CDR3 protein: CASSYTSGGRVQPQHF; CDR3 DNA: TGTGCCAGCAGTTATACCTCCGGGGGGCGAGTTCAGCCCCAGCATTTT; clone size: NA; V gene: TRBV6-5; J gene: TRBJ1-5; D gene: NA
CDR3 protein: CASSSSQRNSPLHF; CDR3 DNA: TGTGCCAGCAGTTCTTCACAGAGGAATTCACCCCTCCACTTT; clone size: NA; V gene: TRBV28; J gene: TRBJ1-6; D gene: NA
CDR3 protein: CSAEPWGEQYF; CDR3 DNA: TGCAGTGCCGAGCCATGGGGCGAGCAGTACTTC; clone size: NA; V gene: TRBV20-1; J gene: TRBJ2-7; D gene: NA
CDR3 protein: CASKGQGLEAFF; CDR3 DNA: TGTGCCAGCAAGGGACAGGGGCTTGAAGCTTTCTTT; clone size: NA; V gene: TRBV28; J gene: TRBJ1-1; D gene: TRBD1